This T cell receptor (beta chain) emerged from a study of technical replicates of blood from a handful of donors. The repertoire was sequenced with immunoSEQ multiplex PCR; TCRdb's copy has only in-frame clones and lacks some. The table includes under 85,000 clones, 85% to 95% detected once. After removal of 2 bases from V and 5 bases from J, the junction contained 11 bases not matched to a gene. Germline CDR1 and CDR2: ENHRY and SYGVKD. This CDR3 is 17 amino acids long. The rearrangement joins TRBV10-3 to TRBJ1-3; 8 bases match TRBD1. Source material: T cells isolated from PBMCs. The sequence derives from a human donor in good health. This CDR3 is CAISETGGAILRNTIYF. CDR3 coding DNA: TGTGCCATCAGTGAGACAGGGGGTGCTATACTACGAAACACCATATATTTT.